This T cell receptor (beta chain) emerged from a study of blood T cells in healthy people across ages. Study information: Per two T cells, about one barcoded beta molecule was captured through template switching.

A second PCR of roughly 7 to 11 cycles used a sample-barcoded 5' primer and a J-beta primer mix. TCRdb ran MiXCR on the 5' RACE reads and lists one entry per CDR3 protein. Here the sample spans around 1,500,000 distinct CDR3 sequences, roughly 40% being singletons. Sequencing input: blood. This TCR derives from a woman under 30 in good health.

CDR3 bases: TGTGCCAGTAGTACCGCGGGACCTAACTATGGCTACACCTTC. As protein: CASSTAGPNYGYTF. The J gene is TRBJ1-2, the V gene TRBV19; a weak D match, TRBD1 (5 bases). The CDR3 is made up of 14 amino acids. V lost 4 bases and J 0 bases, leaving 9 bases between the germline ends. The V gene's germline CDR1 is LNHDA and CDR2 SQIVND (reference sequence).